What follows describes a single T cell receptor beta chain. Its antigen remains unidentified. These data belong to a study of T cell responses to AZD1222 COVID-19 vaccine. The wider study: The analysis combined second doses at about 4 or about 12 weeks.

Generated by immunoSEQ multiplex PCR, the TCRdb table keeps only in-frame clones and is missing some. Of nearly 110,000 clones listed, under 95% are singletons. Study observations and caveats: In all cases, repertoires were sampled only after the peak T cell response. Close to half of spike-specific TCRs reportedly recognize unmutated variant regions.

The material was peripheral blood, obtained on day 0 of AZD1222 vaccination. This TCR derives from an adult in good health.

CDR3 coding DNA: TGTGCCAGCTCACCATCCGGGGGTCCCAACACCATATATTTT. It yields the protein CASSPSGGPNTIYF. This rearrangement joins TRBV18 to TRBJ1-3; D might be TRBD1 (5 bases). Germline V CDR1 and CDR2: KGHSH, LQKENI. V lost 2 bases and J 7 bases, leaving 12 bases between the germline ends. The CDR3 sequence is 14 residues long.